Below are 27 T cell receptor beta chains sequenced from a single sample in a study of shared clonotypes between healthy human individuals. Profiling relied on immunoSEQ multiplex PCR, and the TCRdb table lists in-frame clones only, not all of them. The sample has 2 million to 2.5 million clones, approximately 96% seen once; the top ten hold 0.1% to 0.15%. The material sequenced was naive CD4+ T cells sorted from blood. The subset is: CD45RA+ positively selected. These receptors were obtained from a young man in good health.

This clone was detected only once. The chain carries TRBV7-9 and TRBJ2-3; 7 nucleotides align to TRBD2. V shed 5 bases, J shed 5 bases, and the junction held 10 bases outside the gene matches. Germline CDR1 reads SEHNR; CDR2 reads FQNEAQ (reference sequence). The CDR3 sequence is 15 residues long. CDR3 in amino acids: CASSPGGGHGDTQYF. CDR3 coding DNA: TGTGCCAGCAGCCCTGGCGGGGGTCACGGAGATACGCAGTATTTT.

The chain employs TRBV5-6 and TRBJ1-2; TRBD1 is a possible D gene (5 bases). Per germline, CDR1 SGHDT and CDR2 YYEEEE. V lost 4 bases and J 4 bases, leaving 20 bases between the germline ends. There are 16 residues in the CDR3. The CDR3 spells CASSRRQSPQVYGYTF. CDR3 DNA sequence: TGTGCCAGCAGCCGCAGACAGAGCCCTCAGGTCTATGGCTACACCTTC.

This clone appeared once. The chain employs TRBV6-5 and TRBJ2-2; tentatively, D is TRBD1 (6 bases). Looked up from germline, CDR1 is MNHEY and CDR2 is SVGAGI. The CDR3 runs 15 residues. Trimming took 5 bases from V and 3 from J, leaving 13 bases between them. The CDR3 nucleotides read TGTGCCAGCAGTGCTCAGGGGTTGTACACCGGGGAGCTGTTTTTT. It translates to CASSAQGLYTGELFF.

This chain joins TRBV7-2 and TRBJ2-7; D gene uncertain. The CDR3 runs 14 residues. The V gene's germline CDR1 is SGHTA and CDR2 FQGNSA. Between the trimmed V and J ends, which lost 2 bases and 5 bases, there was a span of 13 bases. Here the CDR3 reads CASSLSRASHEQYF. The CDR3 bases are TGTGCCAGCAGCTTAAGCCGGGCTTCTCACGAGCAGTACTTC.

The rearrangement joins TRBV7-9 to TRBJ2-3; D is unresolved. The CDR3 is 11 amino acids. Germline CDR1 is SEHNR and CDR2 is FQNEAQ (reference sequence). V lost 3 bases and J lost 5, with 3 bases in between. CDR3 in amino acids: CASSFIDTQYF. The CDR3 DNA reads TGTGCCAGCAGCTTTATAGATACGCAGTATTTT. Variable domain in full (rest from reference TRBV7-9 and TRBJ2-3): DTGVSQNPRHKITKRGQNVTFRCDPISEHNRLYWYRQTLGQGPEFLTYFQNEAQLEKSRLLSDRFSAERPKGSFSTLEIQRTEQGDSAMYLCASSFIDTQYFGPGTRLTVL.

The sample holds one count of this clone. CDR3 residues: CASSQAGTGGNSPLHF. The DNA of the CDR3 is TGCGCCAGCAGCCAAGCAGGGACAGGGGGTAATTCACCCCTCCACTTT. The chain recombines TRBV4-1 with TRBJ1-6; the match to TRBD1 covers 11 bases. V lost 1 base to trimming and J lost 6 bases; unmatched junction nucleotides: 2. The V gene's germline CDR1 is MGHRA and CDR2 YSYEKL. The CDR3 has 16 amino acids.

This sequence joins TRBV4-1 and TRBJ2-2; the match to TRBD1 covers 7 bases. J was trimmed by 7 bases and V by 0 bases; bases with no gene match: 2. The CDR3 length is 14 residues. CDR1 and CDR2 from the germline V gene are MGHRA and YSYEKL. The CDR3 here is CASSQEGGGGELFF. Written as DNA, the CDR3 is TGCGCCAGCAGCCAAGAAGGGGGCGGCGGGGAGCTGTTTTTT.

V is TRBV30 and J is TRBJ2-2; possibly TRBD1 for D (6 bases). The CDR3 is 14 residues long. V lost 3 bases and J lost 1, with 9 bases in between. Germline CDR1 is GTSNPN and CDR2 is SVGIG (reference sequence). CDR3 in amino acids: CAWRPDRNTGELFF. In DNA form, the CDR3 reads TGTGCCTGGAGGCCGGACAGGAACACCGGGGAGCTGTTTTTT.

The V and J genes are TRBV10-2 and TRBJ2-7, with a possible D match to TRBD1 (6 bases). The CDR3 is 18 residues long. Germline assignment: CDR1 WSHSY and CDR2 SAAADI. Trimming left V 10 bases short and J 2 bases short, with 30 bases between. In DNA, the CDR3 is TGCGCCACGCGCGAGATCGGACAGAGCACCCGGGCCCCCTACGAGCAGTACTTC. It codes for CATREIGQSTRAPYEQYF.

This clone was detected only a few times. The V gene is TRBV5-1, the J gene TRBJ2-5, with D possibly TRBD1 on 6 matching bases. V shed 1 base and J shed 2 bases, with 9 bases lying between them. CDR3 length: 14 amino acids. Germline CDR1 reads SGHRS; CDR2 reads YFSETQ. The CDR3 sequence: CASSLTGWQETQYF. In nucleotides, the CDR3 is TGCGCCAGCAGCTTGACAGGGTGGCAAGAGACCCAGTACTTC.

V gene TRBV11-2 combines with J gene TRBJ2-5; D may match TRBD1 or TRBD2 (7 bases each). CDR1 and CDR2 from the germline V gene are SGHAT and FQNNGV. The CDR3 spans 16 residues. Trimming shortened V by 5 bases and J by 4 bases, and 20 bases separated the two germline ends. CDR3 sequence reads: CASSTRGGLAAETQYF. The CDR3 DNA is TGTGCCAGCAGCACCAGGGGGGGGCTAGCGGCAGAGACCCAGTACTTC.

V and J are TRBV7-3 and TRBJ2-4; D possibly uses TRBD1 or TRBD2 (6 bases each). Germline values: CDR1 SGHTA, CDR2 FQGTGA. Trimming removed 5 bases at V and 8 bases at J, with 13 bases between. CDR3 length: 13 residues. For the CDR3, the DNA is TGTGCCAGCAGCCTACAGGGAGGTGACATTCAGTACTTC. This sequence encodes CASSLQGGDIQYF. The full variable domain, completed using reference TRBV7-3 and TRBJ2-4, is GAGVSQTPSNKVTEKGKYVELRCDPISGHTALYWYRQSLGQGPEFLIYFQGTGAADDSGLPNDRFFAVRPEGSVSTLKIQRTERGDSAVYLCASSLQGGDIQYFGAGTRLSVL.

About this clone: Other DNA sequences in this sample translate to the same CDR3. The V and J genes are TRBV7-2 and TRBJ1-5, with D hard to call. This CDR3 is built from 15 residues. Trimming cost V 1 base and J 4 bases, with 11 bases left between them. Germline assignment: CDR1 SGHTA and CDR2 FQGNSA. Here the CDR3 reads CASSLGSAGNQPQHF. The DNA for the CDR3 is TGTGCCAGCAGCTTAGGGTCGGCGGGGAATCAGCCCCAGCATTTT.

The chain joins TRBV10-3 to TRBJ1-1; perhaps TRBD1 as D (5 bases). Germline values: CDR1 ENHRY, CDR2 SYGVKD. The germline V and J ends were trimmed by 6 bases and 4 bases, with 12 bases remaining between them. The CDR3 contains 13 residues. The CDR3 protein is CAISGTGATEAFF. In DNA form, the CDR3 reads TGTGCCATCAGCGGGACCGGGGCCACTGAAGCTTTCTTT.

The rearrangement joins TRBV7-9 to TRBJ1-4; the D gene is possibly TRBD1 (5 bases). The CDR3 runs to 15 residues. Trimming took off 4 bases at V and 3 bases at J, with 12 bases between the two ends. The germline V gene has CDR1 SEHNR and CDR2 FQNEAQ (reference sequence). The DNA of the CDR3 is TGTGCCAGCAGCTCAGGGATTAACGCTAATGAAAAACTGTTTTTT. This encodes CASSSGINANEKLFF.

This sequence joins TRBV7-2 and TRBJ2-3; perhaps TRBD1 as D (6 bases). The V and J ends lost 1 base and 2 bases respectively, with 16 bases between them. Germline-derived CDR1 and CDR2 are SGHTA and FQGNSA. The CDR3 is made up of 17 amino acids. CDR3 nucleotides: TGTGCCAGCAGCTTAGGATCGACAGGCCTCTACACAGATACGCAGTATTTT. Translation: CASSLGSTGLYTDTQYF.

The chain employs TRBV30 and TRBJ2-2; TRBD1 is a possible D gene (5 bases). CDR1 and CDR2 from the germline V gene are GTSNPN and SVGIG (reference sequence). The ends were cut back, 1 base at V and 2 bases at J, with 11 bases in the middle. CDR3 length equals 15 residues. The CDR3: CAWSGMGLNTGELFF. The CDR3 DNA is TGTGCCTGGAGTGGAATGGGGCTCAACACCGGGGAGCTGTTTTTT.

The genes are TRBV5-1 and TRBJ2-3; 11 bases are a match to TRBD2. Looked up from germline, CDR1 is SGHRS and CDR2 is YFSETQ. J was trimmed by 4 bases and V by 3 bases; bases with no gene match: 4. The CDR3 has 15 amino acids. The CDR3 DNA is TGCGCCAGCAGCTCTCTAGCGGGAGGTGCAGATACGCAGTATTTT. Encoded protein: CASSSLAGGADTQYF. The full variable domain, completed using reference TRBV5-1 and TRBJ2-3, is KAGVTQTPRYLIKTRGQQVTLSCSPISGHRSVSWYQQTPGQGLQFLFEYFSETQRNKGNFPGRFSGRQFSNSRSEMNVSTLELGDSALYLCASSSLAGGADTQYFGPGTRLTVL.

The chain couples TRBV5-3 to TRBJ1-2, with D hard to call. TRBV5-3 is recorded as an ORF, its role being uncertain. Trimming cost V 4 bases and J 4 bases, with 17 bases left between them. This CDR3 region has 15 residues. CDR3 nucleotide sequence: TGTGCCAGAAGCGGCCATGTGAGAAAGACCTATGGCTACACCTTC. It translates to CARSGHVRKTYGYTF.

V gene TRBV12-2 combines with J gene TRBJ2-7; whether TRBD2, the table's D call, matches the DNA was not checked. TRBV12-2 counts as a pseudogene. This CDR3 comprises 15 residues. CDR3 nucleotides: TGTGCAAGTCGCCTGGGGCGGGGGGCGGTATGGGAGCAGTACTTC. Its protein product is CASRLGRGAVWEQYF.

The chain employs TRBV29-1 and TRBJ1-2; the D gene is possibly TRBD1 (5 bases). CDR3 length: 12 amino acids. Germline CDR1 reads SQVTM; CDR2 reads ANQGSEA. Trimming stripped 4 bases from V and 7 bases from J, with 13 bases between. This CDR3 reads CSVGSGGAGYTF. Here the CDR3 DNA reads TGCAGCGTTGGGTCCGGGGGTGCTGGCTACACCTTC.

The rearrangement links TRBV28 to TRBJ1-4, with 7 bases matching TRBD1. V shed 6 bases, J shed 8 bases, and the junction held 9 bases outside the gene matches. The CDR3 sequence is 14 residues long. Germline CDR1 reads MDHEN; CDR2 reads SYDVKM. For the CDR3, the DNA is TGTGCCAGCAGCCGTGGACAGGCTGGCGAAAAACTGTTTTTT. Translating it yields CASSRGQAGEKLFF.

The rearrangement joins TRBV4-1 to TRBJ2-5, with 12 bases aligning to TRBD2. The germline gives CDR1 MGHRA, CDR2 YSYEKL. The CDR3 spans 17 residues. The trim removed 0 bases at V and 5 bases at J, leaving 7 bases unmatched. CDR3 protein: CASSQDQLAGGQETQYF. The CDR3 DNA sequence: TGCGCCAGCAGCCAAGATCAACTAGCGGGAGGTCAGGAGACCCAGTACTTC.

This clone was counted once. V and J are TRBV4-2 and TRBJ2-1; 9 bases match TRBD2. The CDR3 totals 16 residues. Germline CDR1 is LGHNA and CDR2 is YNFKEQ. V shed 4 bases and J 6 bases; nucleotides not matched to a gene: 10. The CDR3 loop is CASSRPGLAGPNEQFF. The DNA of the CDR3 is TGTGCCAGCAGCCGACCGGGACTAGCCGGGCCCAATGAGCAGTTCTTC.

The V and J genes are TRBV11-2 and TRBJ1-1; 7 bases line up with TRBD1. Germline CDR1 is SGHAT and CDR2 is FQNNGV. J was trimmed by 3 bases and V by 4 bases; bases with no gene match: 8. The CDR3 sequence is 15 residues long. CDR3: CASSSPYRGHTEAFF. In nucleotides, the CDR3 is TGTGCCAGCAGCTCGCCATACAGGGGCCACACTGAAGCTTTCTTT.

The J gene is TRBJ2-3, the V gene TRBV6-6; D remains unclear. CDR1 is MNHNY, CDR2 SVGAGI, per germline (reference sequence). CDR3 length equals 13 residues. V lost 5 bases to trimming and J lost 1 base, with 7 bases between them. This CDR3 is CASSLDGTDTQYF. The CDR3 nucleotides read TGTGCCAGCAGTCTCGACGGCACAGATACGCAGTATTTT.

This clone was seen only once. The V and J genes are TRBV19 and TRBJ1-5, with unresolved D. The CDR3 is 15 residues long. V was cut by 5 bases and J by 0 bases, with 11 bases left in between. In germline, CDR1 is LNHDA, CDR2 SQIVND (reference sequence). CDR3 sequence: CASSDAANSNQPQHF. The DNA for the CDR3 is TGTGCCAGTAGTGATGCAGCAAATAGCAATCAGCCCCAGCATTTT.